One sample yielded the 18 T cell receptor beta chains listed below, sequenced in a study of blood T cell repertoires in COVID-19. The assay was immunoSEQ multiplex PCR, and TCRdb's table has in-frame clones only and misses some. The data show over 65,000 clones, roughly three quarters seen once. The sample taken for sequencing was peripheral blood. These receptors originate from a man aged 55 to 70 with COVID-19, enrolled during active disease.

The count of this clone is one. The chain couples TRBV7-9 to TRBJ1-2; D is possibly TRBD1 (5 bases). This CDR3 has 16 amino acids. Deletions cut 4 bases from V and 7 bases from J, with 22 bases between. Germline CDR1 is SEHNR and CDR2 is FQNEAQ (reference sequence). The chain's CDR3 is CASSYRTRTTPIGYTF. The CDR3 DNA follows: TGTGCCAGCAGCTATCGGACACGAACTACTCCCATTGGCTACACCTTC. Full variable domain (rest looked up from reference TRBV7-9 and TRBJ1-2): DTGVSQNPRHKITKRGQNVTFRCDPISEHNRLYWYRQTLGQGPEFLTYFQNEAQLEKSRLLSDRFSAERPKGSFSTLEIQRTEQGDSAMYLCASSYRTRTTPIGYTFGSGTRLTVV.

This chain connects TRBV7-8 to TRBJ1-2; TRBD1 matches 8 bases. V lost 1 base to trimming and J lost 8 bases; unmatched junction nucleotides: 3. CDR3 length equals 13 residues. Germline CDR1 reads SGHVS; CDR2 reads FQNEAQ. CDR3 in amino acids: CASSLETGVGYTF. The CDR3 nucleotides are TGTGCCAGCAGCTTAGAGACAGGGGTAGGCTACACCTTC.

The CDR3 DNA is TGTGCCAGCAGCCAAACGGGTGTGTTAAACTATGGCTACACCTTC. Protein sequence: CASSQTGVLNYGYTF. V is TRBV3-1 (or the pseudogene TRBV3-2) and J is TRBJ1-2, with D hard to call. Trimming took 2 bases from V and 2 from J, leaving 12 bases between them. The CDR3 runs to 15 residues. Germline lookup yields CDR1 LGHDT and CDR2 YNNKEL (reference sequence).

The V and J genes are TRBV27 and TRBJ1-2, with 10 bases fitting TRBD1. Germline CDR1 reads MNHEY; CDR2 reads SMNVEV (reference sequence). The V gene end was trimmed by 5 bases and the J gene end by 4 bases; junction bases not matched to a gene: 10. There are 16 residues in the CDR3. CDR3 DNA sequence: TGTGCCAGCAGTCGAGCCGGGACAGGGGACGTCTATGGCTACACCTTC. Translated: CASSRAGTGDVYGYTF.

This sequence joins TRBV10-3 and TRBJ2-1, with 13 positions matching TRBD2. Germline lookup yields CDR1 ENHRY and CDR2 SYGVKD. Trimming at V came to 6 bases and at J to 2 bases, leaving 10 bases not matched to a gene. There are 18 residues in the CDR3. CDR3: CAISFDGLAGETYNEQFF. The CDR3 DNA is TGTGCCATCAGCTTCGATGGACTAGCGGGAGAGACCTACAATGAGCAGTTCTTC.

The chain couples TRBV5-5 to TRBJ2-7, with 7 bases fitting TRBD2. This CDR3 region has 15 residues. Germline assignment: CDR1 SGHKS and CDR2 YYEKEE (reference sequence). The ends lost 0 bases at V and 3 bases at J; junction bases unmatched: 6. This CDR3 is CASSLVRGVRYEQYF. In DNA, the CDR3 is TGTGCCAGCAGCTTGGTCCGGGGGGTACGCTACGAGCAGTACTTC. Variable domain in full (rest from reference TRBV5-5 and TRBJ2-7): DAGVTQSPTHLIKTRGQQVTLRCSPISGHKSVSWYQQVLGQGPQFIFQYYEKEERGRGNFPDRFSARQFPNYSSELNVNALLLGDSALYLCASSLVRGVRYEQYFGPGTRLTVT.

The chain employs TRBV14 and TRBJ1-1; D unresolved. From germline, CDR1 is SGHDN and CDR2 FVKESK. V lost 0 bases, J lost 6 bases, and 14 bases lay in between. The CDR3 is made up of 15 amino acids. The CDR3 region has the DNA TGTGCCAGCAGCCAAGAGAACGTCTTTCGCGCTGAAGCTTTCTTT. Translation gives CASSQENVFRAEAFF.

V and J are TRBV19 and TRBJ2-2; 11 nucleotides agree with TRBD1. There are 16 residues in the CDR3. Looked up from germline, CDR1 is LNHDA and CDR2 is SQIVND (reference sequence). After removal of 6 bases from V and 4 bases from J, the junction contained 7 bases not matched to a gene. The CDR3 region has the DNA TGTGCCAGTAGATTTCCCGGGACAGGGGGCACCGGGGAGCTGTTTTTT. Its translation: CASRFPGTGGTGELFF.

The chain joins TRBV11-3 to TRBJ1-1; 9 bases align to TRBD1. J gave up 0 bases and V 6 bases, and 2 bases lay outside the gene matches. This CDR3 is 14 amino acids long. Per germline, CDR1 SGHNT and CDR2 YENEEA. CDR3: CASRTGGMNTEAFF. The CDR3 nucleotides read TGTGCCAGCAGGACAGGGGGAATGAACACTGAAGCTTTCTTT. The whole variable domain, filled in from reference TRBV11-3 and TRBJ1-1, reads EAGVVQSPRYKIIEKKQPVAFWCNPISGHNTLYWYLQNLGQGPELLIRYENEEAVDDSQLPKDRFSAERLKGVDSTLKIQPAELGDSAVYLCASRTGGMNTEAFFGQGTRLTVV.

The chain carries TRBV18 and TRBJ2-2, with 7 bases lining up with TRBD2. This CDR3 has 18 amino acids. Unmatched junction bases numbered 9, after V lost 2 bases and J lost 0 bases. Germline V gene sequence: CDR1 KGHSH, CDR2 LQKENI. CDR3 protein: CASSPLVSGGPNTGELFF. CDR3 nucleotide sequence: TGTGCCAGCTCACCATTGGTTTCGGGGGGACCGAACACCGGGGAGCTGTTTTTT.

The chain uses TRBV5-6 and TRBJ2-2; D may be TRBD2 (5 bases). Trimming stripped 4 bases from V and 3 bases from J, with 19 bases between. The germline V gene has CDR1 SGHDT and CDR2 YYEEEE. The CDR3 length is 17 residues. The CDR3 sequence: CASSRTVGLADTGELFF. The CDR3 DNA follows: TGTGCCAGCAGCCGAACGGTAGGGCTAGCCGACACCGGGGAGCTGTTTTTT.

The V and J genes are TRBV11-3 and TRBJ1-1, with a weak D call TRBD1 (5 bases). The length of the CDR3 is 15 residues. Trimming stripped 3 bases from V and 1 base from J, with 12 bases between. Germline V gene data show CDR1 as SGHNT and CDR2 as YENEEA. The CDR3 DNA is TGTGCCAGCAGCTTTTTGCAGGGCAAGAACACTGAAGCTTTCTTT. Its protein product is CASSFLQGKNTEAFF.

This clone was seen once. V gene TRBV7-2 combines with J gene TRBJ2-5; D may be TRBD2 (5 bases). Germline V gene sequence: CDR1 SGHTA, CDR2 FQGNSA. The CDR3 has 14 residues. V lost 5 bases and J 5 bases, leaving 15 bases between the germline ends. In DNA, the CDR3 is TGTGCCAGCAGCCAGCAACTAGTTTCGGAGACCCAGTACTTC. It codes for CASSQQLVSETQYF.

The chain links TRBV6-5 to TRBJ1-5; 7 bases agree with TRBD1. This CDR3 spans 13 amino acids. V lost 4 bases, J lost 5 bases, and 2 bases stayed unmatched. The germline CDR1 and CDR2 sequences are MNHEY and SVGAGI. The CDR3 reads CASSWTGDQPQHF. The CDR3 DNA follows: TGTGCCAGCAGTTGGACAGGCGATCAGCCCCAGCATTTT.

This rearrangement joins TRBV25-1 to TRBJ1-5; D is possibly TRBD1 (6 bases). The CDR3 runs to 14 residues. Germline-derived CDR1 and CDR2 are MGHDK and SYGVNS. Trimming cost V 2 bases and J 4 bases, with 9 bases left between them. This chain's CDR3 is CASSEEQGNQPQHF. In DNA, the CDR3 is TGTGCCAGCAGTGAAGAACAGGGAAATCAGCCCCAGCATTTT.

The chain couples TRBV5-8 to TRBJ1-1; a possible D gene is TRBD1 (5 bases). V lost 4 bases and J 4 bases, leaving 11 bases between the germline ends. Germline V gives CDR1 SGHTS, CDR2 YDEGEE. The CDR3 has 13 residues. The CDR3 DNA follows: TGTGCCAGCAGCCGGGACTTGGGCACTGAAGCTTTCTTT. Translation: CASSRDLGTEAFF.

The J gene is TRBJ2-1, the V gene TRBV4-3; 7 bases match TRBD2. J was trimmed by 9 bases and V by 4 bases; bases with no gene match: 9. The V gene's germline CDR1 is LGHNA and CDR2 YSLEER. The CDR3 consists of 14 residues. CDR3 sequence (DNA): TGCGCCAGCAGCCCCGCCTGGGGGGAGGGTGAGCAGTTCTTC. Translation gives CASSPAWGEGEQFF.

The chain couples TRBV7-9 to TRBJ2-5, with D possibly being TRBD2 (6 bases). Germline V lookup: CDR1 SEHNR, CDR2 FQNEAQ (reference sequence). The CDR3 runs to 14 residues. The ends were cut back, 5 bases at V and 5 bases at J, with 15 bases in the middle. The CDR3 protein is CASSGRGRGETQYF. The CDR3 DNA sequence: TGTGCCAGCAGCGGGCGTGGACGGGGGGAGACCCAGTACTTC.